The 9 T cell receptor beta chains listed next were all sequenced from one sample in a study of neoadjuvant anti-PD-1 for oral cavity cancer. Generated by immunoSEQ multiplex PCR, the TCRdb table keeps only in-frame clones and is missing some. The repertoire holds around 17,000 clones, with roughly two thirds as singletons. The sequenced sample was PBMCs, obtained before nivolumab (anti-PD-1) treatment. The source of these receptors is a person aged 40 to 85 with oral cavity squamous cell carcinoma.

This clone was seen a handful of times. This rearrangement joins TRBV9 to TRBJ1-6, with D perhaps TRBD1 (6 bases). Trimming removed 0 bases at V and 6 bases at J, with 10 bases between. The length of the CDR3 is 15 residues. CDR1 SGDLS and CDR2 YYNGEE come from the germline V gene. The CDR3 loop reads CASSVGGTSNSPLHF. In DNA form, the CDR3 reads TGTGCCAGCAGCGTAGGTGGGACATCTAATTCACCCCTCCACTTT.

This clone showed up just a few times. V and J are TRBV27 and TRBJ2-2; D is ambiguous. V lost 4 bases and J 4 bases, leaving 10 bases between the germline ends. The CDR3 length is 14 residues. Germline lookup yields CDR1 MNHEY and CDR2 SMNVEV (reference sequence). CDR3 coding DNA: TGTGCCAGCAGTTCAGGACCCGCCACCGGGGAGCTGTTTTTT. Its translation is CASSSGPATGELFF.

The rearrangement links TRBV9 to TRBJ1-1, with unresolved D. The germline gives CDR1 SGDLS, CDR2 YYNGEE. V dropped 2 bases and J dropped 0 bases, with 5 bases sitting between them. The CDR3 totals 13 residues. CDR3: CASSVLMNTEAFF. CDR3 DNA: TGTGCCAGCAGCGTTTTGATGAACACTGAAGCTTTCTTT. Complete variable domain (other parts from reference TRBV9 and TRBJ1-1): DSGVTQTPKHLITATGQRVTLRCSPRSGDLSVYWYQQSLDQGLQFLIQYYNGEERAKGNILERFSAQQFPDLHSELNLSSLELGDSALYFCASSVLMNTEAFFGQGTRLTVV.

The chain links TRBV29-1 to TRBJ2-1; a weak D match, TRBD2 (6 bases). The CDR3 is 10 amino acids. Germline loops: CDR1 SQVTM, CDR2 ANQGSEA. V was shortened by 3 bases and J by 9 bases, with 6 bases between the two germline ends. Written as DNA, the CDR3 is TGCAGCGTTGAGGGGGGTGAGCAGTTCTTC. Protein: CSVEGGEQFF.

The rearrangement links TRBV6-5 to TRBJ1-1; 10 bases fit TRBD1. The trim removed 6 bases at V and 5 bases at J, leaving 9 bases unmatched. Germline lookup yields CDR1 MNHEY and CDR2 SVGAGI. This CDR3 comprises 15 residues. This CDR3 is CASSSSGTGETEAFF. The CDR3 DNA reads TGTGCCAGCAGCTCCTCCGGGACAGGGGAGACTGAAGCTTTCTTT.

In DNA, the CDR3 is TGCGCCAGCAGCCAATACGGGACAGGGGTTGAGCAGTACTTC. This sequence encodes CASSQYGTGVEQYF. The chain joins TRBV4-1 to TRBJ2-7; 10 positions agree with TRBD1. The length of the CDR3 is 14 residues. V trimming: 2 bases; J trimming: 7 bases; junction bases outside the gene matches: 5. Germline V gene data show CDR1 as MGHRA and CDR2 as YSYEKL.

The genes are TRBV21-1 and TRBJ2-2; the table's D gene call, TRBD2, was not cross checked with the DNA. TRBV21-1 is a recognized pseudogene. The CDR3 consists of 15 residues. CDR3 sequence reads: CASSIRRAGTGELFF. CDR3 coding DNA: TGTGCCAGCAGCATCAGGAGGGCGGGCACCGGGGAGCTGTTTTTT.

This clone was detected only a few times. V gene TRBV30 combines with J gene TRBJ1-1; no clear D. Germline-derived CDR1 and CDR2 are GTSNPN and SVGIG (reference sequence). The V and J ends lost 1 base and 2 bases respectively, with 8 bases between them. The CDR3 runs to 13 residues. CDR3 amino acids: CAWSGQGNTEAFF. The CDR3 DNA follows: TGTGCCTGGAGTGGACAAGGAAACACTGAAGCTTTCTTT. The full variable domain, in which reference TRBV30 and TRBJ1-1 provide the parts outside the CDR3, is SQTIHQWPATLVQPVGSPLSLECTVEGTSNPNLYWYRQAAGRGLQLLFYSVGIGQISSEVPQNLSASRPQDRQFILSSKKLLLSDSGFYLCAWSGQGNTEAFFGQGTRLTVV.

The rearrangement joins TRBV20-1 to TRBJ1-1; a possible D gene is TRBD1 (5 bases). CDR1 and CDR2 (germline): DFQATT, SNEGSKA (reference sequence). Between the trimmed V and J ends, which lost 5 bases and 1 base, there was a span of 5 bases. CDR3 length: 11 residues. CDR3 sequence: CSADRNTEAFF. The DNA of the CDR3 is TGCAGTGCTGACAGGAACACTGAAGCTTTCTTT.